This entry features one TCR beta chain sequence. Per the original data handling: Nucleated cell counts were estimated from reference gene primer amplification. Profiled with immunoSEQ multiplex PCR; TCRdb holds only in-frame clones, not every one. From that table come the V and J calls and clone size; the DNA was used to work out D and trimming. The table shows roughly 310,000 clones, with roughly 90% occurring only once. The CDR3 loop spans 14 amino acids. With V trimmed by 2 bases and J by 4 bases, 4 bases remained unmatched. CDR1 and CDR2 (germline): SGHKS, YYEKEE (reference sequence). This record comes from a study of blood T cell repertoires in COVID-19. In the study overall: Samples representing acute and convalescent COVID-19 were sourced from the United States, Italy and Spain.

The receptor was derived from a woman between 45 and 65 years old with active or convalescent COVID-19. Specimen: peripheral blood. V gene TRBV5-5 combines with J gene TRBJ1-2, with TRBD1 matching 8 bases. CDR3 amino acids: CASSLTGTGYGYTF. The CDR3 DNA reads TGTGCCAGCAGCTTAACCGGGACAGGCTATGGCTACACCTTC.